The 24 T cell receptor beta chains below all came from one sample that was sequenced in a study of blood T cell repertoires in COVID-19. Assay used: immunoSEQ multiplex PCR; TCRdb lists only in-frame clones, some missing. Of some 73,000 clones detected, 85% appear once; the ten largest clones hold 35%. Sequencing used peripheral blood. Source of these receptors: an elderly woman with active or convalescent COVID-19.

The chain employs TRBV28 and TRBJ2-1, with D possibly matching TRBD1 (5 bases). CDR1 MDHEN and CDR2 SYDVKM come from the germline V gene. V was clipped by 7 bases and J by 5 bases, with 15 bases between them. The CDR3 contains 14 residues. The CDR3 region has the DNA TGTGCCAGCACCTCGCAGGGAACCCACAATGAGCAGTTCTTC. Its protein product is CASTSQGTHNEQFF.

This chain's CDR3 is CASSSWDRGFTEAFF. CDR3 DNA: TGTGCCAGCAGCTCCTGGGACAGGGGGTTCACTGAAGCTTTCTTT. The rearrangement joins TRBV11-2 to TRBJ1-1; 11 bases fit TRBD1. V lost 4 bases to trimming and J lost 4 bases; unmatched junction nucleotides: 5. There are 15 residues in the CDR3. Germline CDR1 and CDR2: SGHAT and FQNNGV. Complete variable domain (other parts from reference TRBV11-2 and TRBJ1-1): EAGVAQSPRYKIIEKRQSVAFWCNPISGHATLYWYQQILGQGPKLLIQFQNNGVVDDSQLPKDRFSAERLKGVDSTLKIQPAKLEDSAVYLCASSSWDRGFTEAFFGQGTRLTVV.

The V gene is TRBV7-2, the J gene TRBJ1-5; D might be TRBD1 (6 bases). The CDR3 is 16 amino acids. The V and J ends lost 4 bases and 5 bases respectively, with 18 bases between them. Germline V CDR1 and CDR2: SGHTA, FQGNSA. The chain's CDR3 is CASSSNPQQGYQPQHF. The CDR3 nucleotides are TGTGCCAGCAGCTCCAACCCACAACAGGGATATCAGCCCCAGCATTTT.

The chain couples TRBV5-1 to TRBJ2-1; 8 nucleotides align to TRBD1. This CDR3 has 15 amino acids. After removal of 0 bases from V and 8 bases from J, the junction contained 7 bases not matched to a gene. Germline values: CDR1 SGHRS, CDR2 YFSETQ. The CDR3 coding sequence is TGCGCCAGCAGCTTGGGACAGGGGAGTCAATATGAGCAGTTCTTC. It encodes CASSLGQGSQYEQFF.

V and J are TRBV3-1 (or the pseudogene TRBV3-2) and TRBJ2-5, with D hard to call. The V gene lost 3 bases and the J gene lost 3 bases, with 5 bases spanning the gap. Germline V lookup: CDR1 LGHDT, CDR2 YNNKEL (reference sequence). This CDR3 has 12 residues. DNA of the CDR3: TGTGCCAGCAGCCATATAGAAGAGACCCAGTACTTC. Translation: CASSHIEETQYF.

The rearrangement links TRBV29-1 to TRBJ1-5; 7 nucleotides align to TRBD1. Germline CDR1 is SQVTM and CDR2 is ANQGSEA. The CDR3 totals 13 residues. V trimming: 7 bases; J trimming: 1 base; junction bases outside the gene matches: 4. In nucleotides, the CDR3 is TGCAGCGCAAGGGGACAGAGCAATCAGCCCCAGCATTTT. Translating gives CSARGQSNQPQHF.

The CDR3 reads CASSLTTGVFPYEQYF. DNA of the CDR3: TGTGCCAGCAGCTTAACTACAGGGGTGTTCCCCTACGAGCAGTACTTC. The chain carries TRBV7-8 and TRBJ2-7, with 7 bases aligning to TRBD1. This CDR3 is 16 amino acids long. CDR1 is SGHVS, CDR2 FQNEAQ, per germline. The J segment lost 2 bases and the V segment lost 2 bases, leaving 9 bases of the junction unmatched.

The chain carries TRBV5-1 and TRBJ2-5, with 10 nucleotides matching TRBD1. The J segment lost 5 bases and the V segment lost 5 bases, leaving 12 bases of the junction unmatched. Germline V CDR1 and CDR2: SGHRS, YFSETQ. The CDR3 runs to 16 residues. The CDR3, as DNA: TGCGCCAGCAGGACCACGGGAGGACAGGGGGATGAGACCCAGTACTTC. Translated, it gives CASRTTGGQGDETQYF.

V usage is TRBV5-4 and J usage is TRBJ1-2; tentative D call: TRBD1 (5 bases). From germline, CDR1 is SGHNT and CDR2 YYREEE (reference sequence). The CDR3 length is 14 residues. V gave up 4 bases and J gave up 6 bases, with 16 bases separating them. The CDR3 region has the DNA TGTGCCAGCAGCCAAGCCAGGGTTTCCAATGGCTACACCTTC. Residues: CASSQARVSNGYTF. The variable domain in full, completed from reference TRBV5-4 and TRBJ1-2, reads ETGVTQSPTHLIKTRGQQVTLRCSSQSGHNTVSWYQQALGQGPQFIFQYYREEENGRGNFPPRFSGLQFPNYSSELNVNALELDDSALYLCASSQARVSNGYTFGSGTRLTVV.

Only a few counts were recorded for this clone. The chain links TRBV7-2 to TRBJ2-2, with a possible D match to TRBD1 (5 bases). Germline values: CDR1 SGHTA, CDR2 FQGNSA. CDR3 length: 15 residues. The ends were cut back, 5 bases at V and 0 bases at J, with 10 bases in the middle. CDR3 loop: CASSLLQANTGELFF. The CDR3 coding sequence is TGTGCCAGCAGCCTCCTACAGGCGAACACCGGGGAGCTGTTTTTT.

J is TRBJ1-1 and V is TRBV7-9; D remains ambiguous. V lost 8 bases, J lost 4 bases, and 11 bases lay in between. CDR3 length: 12 residues. Germline V gives CDR1 SEHNR, CDR2 FQNEAQ (reference sequence). The CDR3 DNA sequence: TGTGCCAGCGGAGAATTGGGCACTGAAGCTTTCTTT. It yields the protein CASGELGTEAFF.

CDR3 nucleotides: TGCGCCAGCAGCTTGGACAGGGGACATAATGAAAAACTGTTTTTT. Translated, it gives CASSLDRGHNEKLFF. The chain carries TRBV5-1 and TRBJ1-4; 7 bases match TRBD1. The CDR3 loop spans 15 amino acids. Unmatched junction bases numbered 3, after V lost 0 bases and J lost 4 bases. Germline assignment: CDR1 SGHRS and CDR2 YFSETQ. Supplemented by reference TRBV5-1 and TRBJ1-4, the full variable domain reads KAGVTQTPRYLIKTRGQQVTLSCSPISGHRSVSWYQQTPGQGLQFLFEYFSETQRNKGNFPGRFSGRQFSNSRSEMNVSTLELGDSALYLCASSLDRGHNEKLFFGSGTQLSVL.

The chain uses TRBV28 and TRBJ1-1, with 7 bases lining up with TRBD1. This CDR3 comprises 16 residues. In germline, CDR1 is MDHEN, CDR2 SYDVKM. J lost 3 bases, V lost 1 base, and 8 bases had no gene match. CDR3 residues: CASSLSGDRADTEAFF. The CDR3 DNA reads as TGTGCCAGCAGTTTATCGGGAGACAGGGCGGACACTGAAGCTTTCTTT.

The V and J genes are TRBV6-5 and TRBJ2-2; tentative D call: TRBD1 (6 bases). Germline-derived CDR1 and CDR2 are MNHEY and SVGAGI. Trimming removed 6 bases at V and 3 bases at J, with 14 bases between. The CDR3 is 15 residues long. The CDR3 DNA is TGTGCCAGCAGCAGGGGAGCAAGGGACACCGGGGAGCTGTTTTTT. Its protein is CASSRGARDTGELFF.

The chain uses TRBV7-2 and TRBJ2-3, with 12 bases matching TRBD2. This CDR3 contains 16 residues. CDR1 and CDR2 from the germline V gene are SGHTA and FQGNSA. J gave up 4 bases and V 3 bases, and 5 bases lay outside the gene matches. The CDR3 DNA follows: TGTGCCAGCAGCTTCCTAGCGGGGGGGCCCGCAGATACGCAGTATTTT. It yields the protein CASSFLAGGPADTQYF.

The rearrangement joins TRBV6-2 or TRBV6-3 to TRBJ1-6; D uncertain. The germline gives CDR1 MNHEY, CDR2 SVGEGT. V lost 6 bases and J 3 bases, leaving 12 bases between the germline ends. The CDR3 contains 15 residues. The CDR3 sequence is CASSRGLNYNSPLHF. The CDR3 DNA reads as TGTGCCAGCAGCCGCGGGTTGAACTATAATTCACCCCTCCACTTT.

The rearrangement links TRBV7-2 to TRBJ1-5, with D perhaps matching TRBD1 (5 bases). This CDR3 contains 13 residues. The V and J ends lost 6 bases and 5 bases respectively, with 11 bases between them. Germline CDR1 SGHTA, CDR2 FQGNSA. The CDR3 loop reads CASSRGRDQPQHF. The CDR3 DNA is TGTGCCAGCAGTAGGGGTAGAGATCAGCCCCAGCATTTT.

This clone was seen ten or more times. The CDR3 bases are TGTGCCAGCAGTGGAGAGTATAGCAATCAGCCCCAGCATTTT. Translated, it gives CASSGEYSNQPQHF. This chain joins TRBV2 and TRBJ1-5; the D is unclear. The CDR3 is 14 residues long. CDR1 is SNHLY, CDR2 FYNNEI, per germline. V was shortened by 4 bases and J by 0 bases, with 7 bases between the two germline ends.

The V gene is TRBV7-8, the J gene TRBJ1-5; tentative D call: TRBD1 (6 bases). Germline CDR1 SGHVS, CDR2 FQNEAQ. The V gene lost 5 bases and the J gene lost 5 bases, with 10 bases spanning the gap. The length of the CDR3 is 13 residues. The chain's CDR3 is CASSRTDYQPQHF. In DNA form, the CDR3 reads TGTGCCAGCAGCAGGACAGACTATCAGCCCCAGCATTTT.

The CDR3 DNA reads as TGTGCCTGGAGTACCACGGACAGACGGTCCTACGAGCAGTACTTC. Amino acid sequence: CAWSTTDRRSYEQYF. J is TRBJ2-7 and V is TRBV30, with D possibly TRBD1 on 6 matching bases. The germline gives CDR1 GTSNPN, CDR2 SVGIG (reference sequence). The CDR3 extends over 15 amino acids. V lost 2 bases to trimming and J lost 1 base, with 15 bases between them.

The genes are TRBV3-1 (or the pseudogene TRBV3-2) and TRBJ2-5; D might be TRBD2 (7 bases). The CDR3 totals 15 residues. CDR1 and CDR2 (germline): LGHDT, YNNKEL (reference sequence). Trimming removed 1 base from V and 2 bases from J, with 11 bases in between. CDR3 sequence (DNA): TGTGCCAGCAGCCAAGGCGGGGGCCAGCAAGAGACCCAGTACTTC. This sequence encodes CASSQGGGQQETQYF.

The chain combines TRBV7-3 with TRBJ2-5; 11 positions match TRBD2. The V gene end was trimmed by 6 bases and the J gene end by 7 bases; junction bases not matched to a gene: 7. Germline V lookup: CDR1 SGHTA, CDR2 FQGTGA. The CDR3 is 14 amino acids. CDR3 residues: CASRASGGLGTQYF. The DNA of the CDR3 is TGTGCCAGCAGGGCTAGCGGGGGGTTAGGGACCCAGTACTTC.

The chain has TRBV7-9 and TRBJ1-1; D might be TRBD1 (6 bases). Per germline, CDR1 SEHNR and CDR2 FQNEAQ (reference sequence). CDR3 length equals 14 residues. V shed 3 bases and J shed 5 bases, with 13 bases lying between them. CDR3 residues: CASSFNSGETEAFF. The CDR3 region has the DNA TGTGCCAGCAGCTTTAACTCAGGGGAAACTGAAGCTTTCTTT.

The J gene is TRBJ1-5, the V gene TRBV19; D remains ambiguous. V lost 2 bases and J 6 bases, leaving 11 bases between the germline ends. Looked up from germline, CDR1 is LNHDA and CDR2 is SQIVND (reference sequence). The CDR3 length is 14 residues. CDR3 in DNA: TGTGCCAGTAGTATAATCCAGACACTTCAGCCCCAGCATTTT. Its translation is CASSIIQTLQPQHF.